These 14 T cell receptor beta chains share one sample of origin, sequenced in a study of blood T cell repertoires in COVID-19. Sequenced by immunoSEQ multiplex PCR; TCRdb stores in-frame clones only, minus some. The sample shows tens of thousands of clones, about 88% of them seen only once. Sequencing was done on a sample of peripheral blood. These receptors all come from a woman aged 45-65 years with active or convalescent COVID-19.

The rearrangement links TRBV29-1 to TRBJ1-2, with 9 bases that match TRBD1. CDR3 length: 13 amino acids. V gave up 6 bases and J gave up 8 bases; unmatched junction bases: 10. The germline V gene encodes CDR1 SQVTM and CDR2 ANQGSEA. CDR3 in amino acids: CSVDLGQGYGYTF. The CDR3 bases are TGCAGCGTGGACTTGGGACAGGGATACGGCTACACCTTC.

V gene TRBV5-1 combines with J gene TRBJ1-1; possible D gene TRBD1, 6 bases. This CDR3 has 14 amino acids. V lost 2 bases and J 1 base, leaving 9 bases between the germline ends. The V gene's germline CDR1 is SGHRS and CDR2 YFSETQ. The CDR3 DNA is TGCGCCAGCAGCTTATCACAGGGGAACACTGAAGCTTTCTTT. Residues: CASSLSQGNTEAFF.

The chain recombines TRBV6-5 with TRBJ1-1; D is unclear. In germline, CDR1 is MNHEY, CDR2 SVGAGI. V was shortened by 6 bases and J by 1 base, with 9 bases between the two germline ends. This CDR3 has 13 residues. CDR3 sequence: CASRNTGNTEAFF. Here the CDR3 DNA reads TGTGCCAGCAGAAATACGGGGAACACTGAAGCTTTCTTT.

This rearrangement joins TRBV6-1 to TRBJ2-6; TRBD2 might be the D (5 bases). Trimming left V 1 base short and J 2 bases short, with 6 bases between. The CDR3 has 15 amino acids. Germline V lookup: CDR1 MNHNS, CDR2 SASEGT. The CDR3 loop is CASSEDGAGANVLTF. For the CDR3, the DNA is TGTGCCAGCAGTGAAGACGGGGCTGGGGCCAACGTCCTGACTTTC.

The V call is TRBV2, the J call TRBJ1-1; D perhaps matches TRBD1 (6 bases). Germline V gene lookup returns CDR1 SNHLY and CDR2 FYNNEI. This CDR3 comprises 14 residues. V shed 1 base and J shed 5 bases, with 11 bases lying between them. CDR3 amino acids: CASSEEGGRTEAFF. The DNA for the CDR3 is TGTGCCAGCAGTGAAGAGGGGGGGAGGACTGAAGCTTTCTTT.

The V and J genes are TRBV2 and TRBJ1-4; D is ambiguous. There are 14 residues in the CDR3. Germline values: CDR1 SNHLY, CDR2 FYNNEI. V dropped 5 bases and J dropped 2 bases, with 9 bases sitting between them. The CDR3: CASSPGFTNEKLFF. CDR3 bases: TGTGCCAGCAGTCCAGGCTTTACTAATGAAAAACTGTTTTTT. The complete variable domain, with remaining parts taken from reference TRBV2 and TRBJ1-4, reads EPEVTQTPSHQVTQMGQEVILRCVPISNHLYFYWYRQILGQKVEFLVSFYNNEISEKSEIFDDQFSVERPDGSNFTLKIRSTKLEDSAMYFCASSPGFTNEKLFFGSGTQLSVL.

The V and J genes are TRBV19 and TRBJ1-2; possible D gene TRBD1, 6 bases. Trimming shortened V by 3 bases and J by 7 bases, and 21 bases separated the two germline ends. The CDR3 runs 16 residues. Germline assignment: CDR1 LNHDA and CDR2 SQIVND (reference sequence). This CDR3 reads CASSMLPPRGAGGYTF. The CDR3 DNA reads TGTGCCAGTAGTATGCTCCCCCCCAGGGGTGCCGGTGGCTACACCTTC. The variable domain in full, with the rest retrieved from reference TRBV19 and TRBJ1-2, is DGGITQSPKYLFRKEGQNVTLSCEQNLNHDAMYWYRQDPGQGLRLIYYSQIVNDFQKGDIAEGYSVSREKKESFPLTVTSAQKNPTAFYLCASSMLPPRGAGGYTFGSGTRLTVV.

The rearrangement joins TRBV7-3 to TRBJ1-1; 7 nucleotides agree with TRBD1. The germline V gene encodes CDR1 SGHTA and CDR2 FQGTGA. The trim removed 5 bases at V and 5 bases at J, leaving 5 bases unmatched. The CDR3 sequence is 13 residues long. The CDR3 DNA is TGTGCCAGCAGCAGACAGGGTTGGACTGAAGCTTTCTTT. It encodes CASSRQGWTEAFF.

V usage is TRBV6-5 and J usage is TRBJ1-3, with 7 positions matching TRBD1. The trim removed 6 bases at V and 4 bases at J, leaving 6 bases unmatched. Germline V gives CDR1 MNHEY, CDR2 SVGAGI. The CDR3 runs 14 residues. CDR3 in DNA: TGTGCCAGCAGCAACAGGGGAGCCGGAAACACCATATATTTT. It codes for CASSNRGAGNTIYF.

This clone was seen just once. The rearrangement uses TRBV19 and TRBJ2-1, with D perhaps matching TRBD1 (5 bases). Trimming took 1 base from V and 7 from J, leaving 17 bases between them. The CDR3 is 16 amino acids. Per germline, CDR1 LNHDA and CDR2 SQIVND (reference sequence). The CDR3 nucleotides read TGTGCCAGTAGTATAGCAGGCAGGGCGGAATGGAATGAGCAGTTCTTC. Translated: CASSIAGRAEWNEQFF.

CDR3 in amino acids: CASSLAAAWRAGELFF. CDR3 nucleotide sequence: TGTGCCAGCAGCTTAGCGGCGGCTTGGCGGGCCGGGGAGCTGTTTTTT. The V and J genes are TRBV7-6 and TRBJ2-2, with D possibly being TRBD2 (5 bases). V was shortened by 0 bases and J by 6 bases, with 14 bases between the two germline ends. The CDR3 is 16 amino acids. CDR1 SGHVS and CDR2 FNYEAQ come from the germline V gene.

The CDR3 nucleotides read TGCGCCAGCACCAGACTAGCGGGGTACAATGAGCAGTTCTTC. It yields the protein CASTRLAGYNEQFF. The chain couples TRBV4-1 to TRBJ2-1; the match to TRBD2 covers 11 bases. The germline gives CDR1 MGHRA, CDR2 YSYEKL. V gave up 7 bases and J gave up 4 bases; unmatched junction bases: 3. The CDR3 has 14 amino acids.

The V call is TRBV2, the J call TRBJ2-7; 7 bases match TRBD1. The V gene's germline CDR1 is SNHLY and CDR2 FYNNEI. V was clipped by 7 bases and J by 4 bases; unmatched bases: 10. CDR3 length equals 14 residues. The CDR3 loop reads CASKQAGTDYEQYF. In DNA form, the CDR3 reads TGTGCCAGCAAGCAAGCCGGGACAGATTACGAGCAGTACTTC.

The CDR3 loop reads CASALTGPSTDTQYF. CDR3 sequence (DNA): TGTGCTAGTGCCCTTACAGGTCCTAGCACAGATACGCAGTATTTT. The V and J genes are TRBV12-5 and TRBJ2-3; TRBD1 might be the D (5 bases). Trimming took off 7 bases at V and 0 bases at J, with 14 bases between the two ends. Per germline, CDR1 LGHNT and CDR2 FRNRAP. The CDR3 runs to 15 residues.